One sample yielded the 9 T cell receptor beta chains listed below, sequenced in a study of blood T cells in healthy people across ages (dated by TCRdb to 2013 to 2016). Library construction relied on 5' RACE. Sequenced on an Illumina HiSeq 2500. The second PCR ran for about 6 to 12 cycles and used a J-beta primer mix along with a sample-barcoded 5' primer. TCRdb took the public reads, trimmed them with fastp at Q25, ran MiXCR for clone calling and kept in-frame beta chains. All rows with the same CDR3 protein become a single entry with the most common DNA and genes. The sample contains hundreds of thousands of distinct CDR3 sequences, 40% to 50% of them found a single time. Roughly 19% of the sample goes to the ten largest clones. Sequences were obtained from blood. These receptors came from a man aged 55 to 70 in good health.

This clonotype is a singleton in its sample. This chain uses TRBV20-1 with TRBJ2-1, with 7 positions matching TRBD2. The J call could be wrong; TRBJ2-7 is a better fit for the DNA end. Per germline, CDR1 DFQATT and CDR2 SNEGSKA (reference sequence). The CDR3 totals 17 residues. The CDR3, as DNA: TGCAGTGCTAGAGATCATGTTCGGAGCGGGGCGGGGAATGAGCAGTACTTC. Translation gives CSARDHVRSGAGNEQYF.

This clonotype was picked up many times. The CDR3 DNA is TGTGCCAGCAGTCCTGAATACCGGGCAGCCACTGAAGCTTTCTTT. It codes for CASSPEYRAATEAFF. This chain connects TRBV6-5 to TRBJ1-1; the D is unclear. V gave up 5 bases and J gave up 4 bases, with 17 bases separating them. Germline V gene sequence: CDR1 MNHEY, CDR2 SVGAGI. The CDR3 sequence is 15 residues long.

This clonotype has a handful of counts. The rearrangement joins TRBV24-1 to TRBJ1-5; D call uncertain. CDR3 length: 13 residues. CDR1 is KGHDR and CDR2 is SFDVKD in the germline V gene. V dropped 5 bases and J dropped 5 bases, with 9 bases sitting between them. The CDR3 sequence is CATSGGVHQPQHF. The CDR3 nucleotides are TGTGCCACCAGTGGCGGGGTTCATCAGCCCCAGCATTTT.

The rearrangement joins TRBV20-1 to TRBJ2-7, with 7 bases fitting TRBD1. The CDR3 covers 14 residues. J was trimmed by 3 bases and V by 0 bases; bases with no gene match: 5. From germline, CDR1 is DFQATT and CDR2 SNEGSKA (reference sequence). The DNA for the CDR3 is TGCAGTGCTAGAGATCAGAGGGGGCTCTACGAGCAGTACTTC. This sequence encodes CSARDQRGLYEQYF.

This rearrangement joins TRBV24-1 to TRBJ2-4; tentative D call: TRBD2 (6 bases). Looked up from germline, CDR1 is KGHDR and CDR2 is SFDVKD. CDR3 length equals 15 residues. V dropped 4 bases and J dropped 3 bases, with 12 bases sitting between them. The CDR3 bases are TGTGCCACCAGTGAGGGGCATAGCGGCAAAAACATTCAGTACTTC. Its translation: CATSEGHSGKNIQYF.

This clonotype was seen ten or more times. The J gene is TRBJ2-7, the V gene TRBV7-2, with D possibly matching TRBD2 (5 bases). Trimming pared 7 bases from V and 3 bases from J, leaving 13 bases between. The germline V gene has CDR1 SGHTA and CDR2 FQGNSA. CDR3 size: 13 residues. CDR3 nucleotides: TGTGCCAGCAATCAAGGGAGCCTCTACGAGCAGTACTTC. Translation: CASNQGSLYEQYF.

The chain uses TRBV29-1 and TRBJ2-7; TRBD1 might be the D (6 bases). The J call may be incorrect, as the DNA end agrees better with TRBJ2-5. Germline V gene lookup returns CDR1 SQVTM and CDR2 ANQGSEA. There are 14 residues in the CDR3. The CDR3 protein is CSAATDRSQETQYF. The CDR3 bases are TGCAGCGCAGCCACGGACAGAAGCCAAGAGACCCAGTACTTC.

The V and J genes are TRBV20-1 and TRBJ1-2, with 9 bases aligning to TRBD1. Germline V gene data show CDR1 as DFQATT and CDR2 as SNEGSKA (reference sequence). V shed 1 base and J 5 bases; nucleotides not matched to a gene: 17. The CDR3 sequence is 18 residues long. The CDR3 reads CSARGTVLAGDRAYGYTF. The CDR3 DNA reads TGCAGTGCTAGAGGGACGGTACTAGCGGGGGACAGGGCGTATGGCTACACCTTC.

The chain carries TRBV5-1 and TRBJ2-3; no firm D call. This CDR3 region has 16 residues. CDR1 and CDR2 from the germline V gene are SGHRS and YFSETQ. Trimming removed 2 bases at V and 1 base at J, with 14 bases between. The CDR3 protein is CASSFRVPRGTDTQYF. The DNA for the CDR3 is TGCGCCAGCAGCTTTCGGGTTCCGAGAGGCACAGATACGCAGTATTTT.